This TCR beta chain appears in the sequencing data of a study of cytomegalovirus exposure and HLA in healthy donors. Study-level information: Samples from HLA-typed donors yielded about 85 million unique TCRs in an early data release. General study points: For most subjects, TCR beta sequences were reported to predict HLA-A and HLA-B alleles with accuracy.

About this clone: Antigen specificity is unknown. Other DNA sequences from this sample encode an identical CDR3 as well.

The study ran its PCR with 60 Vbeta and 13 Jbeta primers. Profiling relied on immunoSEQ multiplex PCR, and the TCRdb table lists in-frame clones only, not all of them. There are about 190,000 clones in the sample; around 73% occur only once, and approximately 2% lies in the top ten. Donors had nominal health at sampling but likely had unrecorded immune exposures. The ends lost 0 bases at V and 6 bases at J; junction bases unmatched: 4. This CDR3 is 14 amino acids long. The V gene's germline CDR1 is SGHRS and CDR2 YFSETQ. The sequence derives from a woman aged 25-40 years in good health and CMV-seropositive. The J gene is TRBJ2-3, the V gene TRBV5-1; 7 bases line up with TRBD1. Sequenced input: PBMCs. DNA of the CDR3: TGCGCCAGCAGCTTGGGTACAGGGGCCGATACGCAGTATTTT. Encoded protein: CASSLGTGADTQYF.